This TCR beta chain was retrieved from a study of CD8+CD57+ T cells in acquired aplastic anemia (dated by TCRdb to 2017 to 2018). As for the study more broadly: A mean of around 3.2 ug of DNA, ranging from roughly 0.19 to 30 ug, was extracted from sorted CD4+ and CD8+ cells. CD8+CD57+ expansion was defined as frequency above the mean frequency observed in healthy subjects.

What the authors observed across the whole study: No significant difference in CD8+ Simpson's diversity was found between patients and healthy controls (P=0.060). Over 25 CD8+ CDR3 sequences were found in both patients and controls but appeared to be highly expressed in patients and within the immunodominant clones of the patients.

TCR beta VDJ combination and CDR3 sequence profiling used genomic DNA as the template. TCR repertoire sequencing was run on an Illumina HiSeq 2000. Processing in the source paper ran as follows. Repertoire assessment relied on Simpson's diversity index, CDR3 size and DJ length profiles, and TRBV/TRBJ rearrangement plots. The most abundant DNA sequence in the deep sequencing data was defined as the immunodominant clone. CDR3 amino acid sequences were checked for sharing between subjects and were compared against published repertoires and the VDJdb database. TCRdb reran the public reads through fastp at Q25 and MiXCR, keeping productive beta chains. For every CDR3 protein sequence, its rows merge into one entry that carries the most common genes and DNA. The V and J calls and clone size are TCRdb's, not the authors'. This sample holds about 150,000 distinct CDR3 sequences; about 50% were observed only once. Approximately 12% of the sample is taken by the ten largest.

The table lists this clonotype with a few counts. The antigen it recognizes is unknown. Per-base qualities were not stored, and no clone one base away is much larger. Patients chosen for sequencing had shown expansion of CD8+CD57+ cells by flow cytometry. Every patient had severe acquired aplastic anemia, diagnosed using the International Study of Aplastic Anemia and Agranulocytosis and Camitta criteria. At the time blood was sampled, none of the patients had received any therapy. The study deep-sequenced TCR repertoires of sorted CD4+ and CD8+ blood T cells from severe aplastic anemia patients and healthy subjects. Patients were enrolled under clinicaltrials.gov protocols 00001620, 01623167, 00001397, 00071045, 00081523 and 00961064 in the USA. Ficoll-Paque density gradient centrifugation was used to isolate peripheral blood mononuclear cells. Before DNA extraction, CD4+ and CD8+ T cells were sorted by FACS or by magnetic beads.

Including the terminal cysteine and phenylalanine, the CDR3 comprises 13 residues. Only the CDR3 DNA stays, 39 bases, in frame from base 1. The junction shows trimming of 3 bases on V and 1 base on J, plus 6 bases between the germline ends. Via the germline V gene (reference sequence), CDR1 is MNHEY and CDR2 SMNVEV. Sequencing used sorted CD4+, CD8+, or CD8+CD57+ T cells (not recorded which) from PBMCs. The source is a human donor with aplastic anemia. This sequence uses TRBV27 and TRBJ1-1; no D gene can be assigned with confidence. The CDR3 protein is CASSLKKNTEAFF. The base sequence is TGTGCCAGCAGTTTGAAGAAGAACACTGAAGCTTTCTTT.